Presented here are 10 T cell receptor beta chains from one specimen sequenced in a study of neurological immune-mediated disorders. Documented time point: longitudinal time-point 3. A single record per CDR3 protein comes from TCRdb applying MiXCR to the 5' RACE reads. This table has approximately 85,000 distinct CDR3 sequences, under 4.5% appearing once. The sample taken for sequencing was PBMCs. Receptors were obtained from a woman in her sixties with multiple sclerosis.

This clonotype was counted ten times or more. This rearrangement joins TRBV20-1 to TRBJ2-4; TRBD2 might be the D (6 bases). This CDR3 is 16 amino acids long. The germline V and J ends were trimmed by 0 bases and 1 base, with 13 bases remaining between them. The germline V gene encodes CDR1 DFQATT and CDR2 SNEGSKA (reference sequence). CDR3 bases: TGCAGTGCTAGAGAGGGCGGGGTTTGGGCCAAAAACATTCAGTACTTC. This codes for CSAREGGVWAKNIQYF.

This clonotype was observed many times. The chain combines TRBV6-2 or TRBV6-3 with TRBJ1-2; 7 bases line up with TRBD1. J gave up 7 bases and V 2 bases, and 10 bases lay outside the gene matches. This CDR3 is built from 15 residues. The germline CDR1 and CDR2 sequences are MNHEY and SVGEGT. In nucleotides, the CDR3 is TGTGCCAGCAGTTACCCGGACAGGCCCAGCCGTGGCTACACCTTC. Translating gives CASSYPDRPSRGYTF.

This clonotype was counted at least ten times. V is TRBV5-1 and J is TRBJ1-1, with 7 positions matching TRBD1. The CDR3 has 15 residues. The germline gives CDR1 SGHRS, CDR2 YFSETQ. V was pared by 0 bases and J by 1 base, with 3 bases of the junction left unmatched. The CDR3 here is CASSLGPGGNTEAFF. For the CDR3, the DNA is TGCGCCAGCAGCTTGGGGCCAGGGGGGAACACTGAAGCTTTCTTT. Supplemented by reference TRBV5-1 and TRBJ1-1, the full variable domain reads KAGVTQTPRYLIKTRGQQVTLSCSPISGHRSVSWYQQTPGQGLQFLFEYFSETQRNKGNFPGRFSGRQFSNSRSEMNVSTLELGDSALYLCASSLGPGGNTEAFFGQGTRLTVV.

This clonotype was detected many times. The V call is TRBV29-1, the J call TRBJ2-7; no clear D gene. CDR1 SQVTM and CDR2 ANQGSEA come from the germline V gene. The CDR3 runs to 11 residues. Trimming shortened V by 3 bases and J by 7 bases, and 10 bases separated the two germline ends. CDR3 DNA: TGCAGCGTTGATGAATGGGGAGAGCAGTACTTC. It yields the protein CSVDEWGEQYF.

This clonotype came up many times. The chain combines TRBV24-1 with TRBJ1-4; 8 nucleotides line up with TRBD1. The CDR3 runs to 16 residues. Germline V gene lookup returns CDR1 KGHDR and CDR2 SFDVKD. The trim removed 3 bases at V and 4 bases at J, leaving 6 bases unmatched. CDR3 sequence: CATSDAGQGGNEKLFF. In nucleotides, the CDR3 is TGTGCCACCAGTGATGCCGGACAGGGTGGTAATGAAAAACTGTTTTTT.

The sample holds many counts of this clonotype. The chain combines TRBV15 with TRBJ1-1; possible D gene TRBD1, 6 bases. Trimming took off 6 bases at V and 4 bases at J, with 18 bases between the two ends. The germline gives CDR1 LNHNV, CDR2 YYDKDF (reference sequence). This CDR3 region has 15 residues. The CDR3 DNA is TGTGCCACCAGGGCTCGGGGGGGCTGGCGCACTGAAGCTTTCTTT. As protein: CATRARGGWRTEAFF. The full variable domain, rest sourced from reference TRBV15 and TRBJ1-1, is DAMVIQNPRYQVTQFGKPVTLSCSQTLNHNVMYWYQQKSSQAPKLLFHYYDKDFNNEADTPDNFQSRRPNTSFCFLDIRSPGLGDTAMYLCATRARGGWRTEAFFGQGTRLTVV.

This clonotype appeared many times. The chain employs TRBV7-2 and TRBJ1-1; D perhaps matches TRBD1 (6 bases). The CDR3 length is 13 residues. The V end was cut by 5 bases, the J end by 5 bases, with 12 bases between. Germline V gene sequence: CDR1 SGHTA, CDR2 FQGNSA. The DNA of the CDR3 is TGTGCCAGCAGCCCAGCCCAGGGGACTGAAGCTTTCTTT. Translated, it gives CASSPAQGTEAFF.

This clonotype was seen many times. This sequence joins TRBV5-1 and TRBJ1-1; 7 bases line up with TRBD1. This CDR3 spans 15 amino acids. CDR1 is SGHRS and CDR2 is YFSETQ in the germline V gene. After removal of 1 base from V and 7 bases from J, the junction contained 10 bases not matched to a gene. CDR3 loop: CASSLPGQVSNEAFF. For the CDR3, the DNA is TGCGCCAGCAGCTTGCCCGGACAGGTTTCAAATGAAGCTTTCTTT.

In this sample, this clonotype turned up many times. This chain uses TRBV25-1 with TRBJ1-6; D may be TRBD1 (6 bases). From germline, CDR1 is MGHDK and CDR2 SYGVNS. The V and J ends lost 0 bases and 10 bases respectively, with 7 bases between them. This CDR3 region has 13 residues. The CDR3 nucleotides are TGTGCCAGCAGTGAATACAGGGGATCACCCCTCCACTTT. It specifies CASSEYRGSPLHF.

In its sample, this clonotype was seen many times. The chain recombines TRBV5-1 with TRBJ2-7; no clear D gene. This CDR3 comprises 11 residues. Trimming pared 7 bases from V and 4 bases from J, leaving 9 bases between. The germline CDR1 and CDR2 sequences are SGHRS and YFSETQ. The CDR3 here is CASLGEYEQYF. CDR3 nucleotide sequence: TGCGCCAGCTTGGGCGAGTACGAGCAGTACTTC.